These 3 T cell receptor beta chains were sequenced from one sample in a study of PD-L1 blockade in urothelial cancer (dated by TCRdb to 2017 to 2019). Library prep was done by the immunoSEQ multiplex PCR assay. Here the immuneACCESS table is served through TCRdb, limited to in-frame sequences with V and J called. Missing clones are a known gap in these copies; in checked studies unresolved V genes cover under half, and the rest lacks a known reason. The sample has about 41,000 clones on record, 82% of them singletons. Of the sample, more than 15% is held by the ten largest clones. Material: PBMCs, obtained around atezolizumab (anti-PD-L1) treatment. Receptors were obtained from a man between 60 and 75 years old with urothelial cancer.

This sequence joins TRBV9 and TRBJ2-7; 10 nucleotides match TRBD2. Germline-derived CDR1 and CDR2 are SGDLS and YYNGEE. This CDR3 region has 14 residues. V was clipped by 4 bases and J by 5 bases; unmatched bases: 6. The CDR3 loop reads CASSRASGGHEQYF. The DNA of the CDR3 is TGTGCCAGCAGCAGGGCTAGCGGGGGTCACGAGCAGTACTTC. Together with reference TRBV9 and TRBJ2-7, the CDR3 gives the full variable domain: DSGVTQTPKHLITATGQRVTLRCSPRSGDLSVYWYQQSLDQGLQFLIQYYNGEERAKGNILERFSAQQFPDLHSELNLSSLELGDSALYFCASSRASGGHEQYFGPGTRLTVT.

DNA of the CDR3: TGCGCCAGCAGCCAAGGGGCCGCTTACGACTATGGCTACACCTTC. Protein sequence: CASSQGAAYDYGYTF. This chain joins TRBV4-1 and TRBJ1-2; no clear D. The germline V and J ends were trimmed by 1 base and 3 bases, with 12 bases remaining between them. The CDR3 loop spans 15 amino acids. Germline assignment: CDR1 MGHRA and CDR2 YSYEKL.

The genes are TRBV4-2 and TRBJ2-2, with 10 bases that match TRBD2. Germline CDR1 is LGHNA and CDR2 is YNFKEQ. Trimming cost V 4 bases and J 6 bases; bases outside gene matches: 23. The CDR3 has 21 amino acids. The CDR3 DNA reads TGTGCCAGCAGCCTCTTCCCCTCCTGGGGTAGCGGGGGGAGGTTCGCCGGGGAGCTGTTTTTT. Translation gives CASSLFPSWGSGGRFAGELFF.